This is a list of T cell receptor beta chains from one sample in a study of radiotherapy plus CTLA-4 blockade in lung cancer. The table came from immunoSEQ multiplex PCR; TCRdb's copy has only in-frame clones and leaves some out. The sample yields about 33,000 clones, about 81% seen once. Sequencing used peripheral blood, obtained from a patient treated with radiotherapy plus ipilimumab. These receptors were obtained from a human donor with non-small cell lung cancer that progressed on radiotherapy plus ipilimumab. Each CDR3 is given with its conserved first and last residue. The D gene is left open where the match is weak. Not all rows give a size; the values are once, few, many and, for expanded clones, a class.

NA	TRBV11-2	TRBD2	TRBJ2-3	TGTGCCAGCAGGTTCCAACTAGCGGGGGACATTATCAATACGCAGTATTTT	CASRFQLAGDIINTQYF
NA	TRBV6-6	TRBD1	TRBJ1-1	TGTGCCAGCCGACGAGGGACAGGGGGTTCGGAAGCTTTCTTT	CASRRGTGGSEAFF
once	TRBV5-5	NA	TRBJ2-7	TGTGCCAGCAGCTTGGCCTTTGCGGTAACCTACGAGCAGTACTTC	CASSLAFAVTYEQYF
NA	TRBV2	TRBD2	TRBJ2-5	TGTGCCAGCACGCGCGCGAGCGGGGGGCTTTCGGAGACCCAGTACTTC	CASTRASGGLSETQYF
NA	TRBV19	NA	TRBJ2-7	TGTGCCAGTAGTATTTCGGACAACTCCTACGAGCAGTACTTC	CASSISDNSYEQYF
NA	TRBV7-3	NA	TRBJ1-6	TGTGCCAGCAGCTTAGCTGGACAGTATAATTCACCCCTCCACTTT	CASSLAGQYNSPLHF
NA	TRBV10-2	NA	TRBJ2-3	TGCGCCAGCCGGAGGTGGAGGGGCGGCACAGATACGCAGTATTTT	CASRRWRGGTDTQYF
NA	TRBV13	NA	TRBJ2-3	TGTGCCAGCAGCGCCTCTGTCCCGGGGGAAGGACTCACAGATACGCAGTATTTT	CASSASVPGEGLTDTQYF
few	TRBV4-1	NA	TRBJ2-7	TGCGCCAGCAGCCAAGTCGTGACTAGTTTCTGGGAGCAGTACTTC	CASSQVVTSFWEQYF
NA	TRBV15	TRBD1	TRBJ1-5	TGTGCCACCAGCCCTACAGGGGGCGGCAATCAGCCCCAGCATTTT	CATSPTGGGNQPQHF
NA	TRBV4-3	NA	TRBJ2-1	TGCGCCAGCAGCCAAGATGGTGACGGGAGCTCCTACAATGAGCAGTTCTTC	CASSQDGDGSSYNEQFF
NA	TRBV11-3	TRBD2	TRBJ2-3	TGTGCCAGCAGCCCGGGACTAGCGGGGTCCGTCGGCACAGATACGCAGTATTTT	CASSPGLAGSVGTDTQYF
NA	TRBV14	NA	TRBJ2-2	TGTGCCAGCAGCCTATACGGGGGGCAGAGCGGGGAGCTGTTTTTT	CASSLYGGQSGELFF
NA	TRBV9	NA	TRBJ1-3	TGTGCCAGCAGCGTTACTCAGGGTTTCTCTGGAAACACCATATATTTT	CASSVTQGFSGNTIYF
NA	TRBV6-1	NA	TRBJ1-6	TGTGCCAGCAGTGAAGGAGGATCACCCCTCCACTTT	CASSEGGSPLHF
NA	TRBV6-5	TRBD1	TRBJ2-3	TGTGCCAGCAGTTACTACGGACAGGGGGGAACAGATACGCAGTATTTT	CASSYYGQGGTDTQYF
NA	TRBV7-2	NA	TRBJ2-2	TGTGCCAGCAGCTTAACCTGGATCTGGACAACCGGGGAGCTGTTTTTT	CASSLTWIWTTGELFF
NA	TRBV13	TRBD1	TRBJ2-5	TGTGCCAGCAGCCCCGAACCACAGGGGGCCAGCCAGAAAGAGACCCAGTACTTC	CASSPEPQGASQKETQYF
NA	TRBV10-2	TRBD2	TRBJ2-7	TGCGCCAGCAGTCCGGGGGGGCTCTACGAGCAGTACTTC	CASSPGGLYEQYF
once	TRBV10-3	TRBD2	TRBJ2-3	TGTGCCACCAGACTAGCGGGGGCCTCCACAGATACGCAGTATTTT	CATRLAGASTDTQYF
NA	TRBV6-5	NA	TRBJ1-1	TGTGCCAGCAGTTACCCGGACAGCACTGAAGCTTTCTTT	CASSYPDSTEAFF
NA	TRBV4-1	NA	TRBJ1-4	TGCGCCAGCAGCCACTTCCCGCCTGCCAGTAATGAAAAACTGTTTTTT	CASSHFPPASNEKLFF
NA	TRBV5-4	NA	TRBJ1-5	TGTGCCAGCAGCTTTGGCACATCAAGCAATCAGCCCCAGCATTTT	CASSFGTSSNQPQHF
NA	TRBV4-3	NA	TRBJ1-5	TGCGCCAGCAGCCTGGACAACAATCAGCCCCAGCATTTT	CASSLDNNQPQHF
NA	TRBV27	TRBD1	TRBJ1-2	TGTGCCAGCAGTTTTTCGACAGGGGATGGCTACACCTTC	CASSFSTGDGYTF
once	TRBV2	NA	TRBJ2-5	TGTGCCAGCGGTAGCGTCCAAGAGACCCAGTACTTC	CASGSVQETQYF
NA	TRBV9	NA	TRBJ2-1	TGTGCCAGCAGCCCACGAGGGGGTAGCTCCTACAATGAGCAGTTCTTC	CASSPRGGSSYNEQFF
NA	TRBV2	NA	TRBJ2-7	TGTGCCAGCACCCCCCCCCTTCCTCCCTACGAGCAGTACTTC	CASTPPLPPYEQYF
NA	TRBV21-1	NA	TRBJ2-1	TGTGCCAGCAGCAAAGAAGATCCGATGACAGGGAGCTCCTCCGATGAGCAGTTCTTC	CASSKEDPMTGSSSDEQFF
once	TRBV29-1	TRBD1	TRBJ1-2	TGCAGCGTTGTACAGGGGGCCTACTATGGCTACACCTTC	CSVVQGAYYGYTF
NA	TRBV10-3	TRBD1	TRBJ1-2	TGTGCCATCAGACAGGGGGCAGGCTATGGCTACACCTTC	CAIRQGAGYGYTF
NA	TRBV19	NA	TRBJ1-2	TGTGCCAGAACCCCCGCGGCGGATGGCCATGGCTACACCTTC	CARTPAADGHGYTF
few	TRBV28	NA	TRBJ1-5	TGTGCCAGCAGCGAAGGACAGTTAGGCAATCAGCCCCAGCATTTT	CASSEGQLGNQPQHF
NA	TRBV10-3	NA	TRBJ2-3	TGTGCCATCCGCCAGGGGGCGGGGGGCACAGATACGCAGTATTTT	CAIRQGAGGTDTQYF
NA	TRBV2	NA	TRBJ1-2	TGTGCCAGCAGTGCGGAGTCGATACGACTGCTCTATGGCTACACCTTC	CASSAESIRLLYGYTF
NA	TRBV6-4	NA	TRBJ1-6	TGTGCCAGCAGTGACCAGGGGTTAGGTTCACCCCTCCACTTT	CASSDQGLGSPLHF
NA	TRBV2	NA	TRBJ2-1	TGTGCCAGCAGTGAAGTTGGGAGCTCCTACAATGAGCAGTTCTTC	CASSEVGSSYNEQFF
NA	TRBV7-9	NA	TRBJ1-1	TGTGCCAGCAGCCGACCTACTAGGGAGAACACTGAAGCTTTCTTT	CASSRPTRENTEAFF
NA	TRBV11-2	TRBD1	TRBJ2-7	TGTGCCAGCAGCTTAGTGGACAGGGGCTACGAGCAGTACTTC	CASSLVDRGYEQYF
NA	TRBV12-5	TRBD1	TRBJ2-5	TGTGCTAGTGGTCATAGGACAGGCCAAGAGACCCAGTACTTC	CASGHRTGQETQYF
NA	TRBV21-1	NA	TRBJ1-6	TGTGCCAGCAGCAAGGTCCCCGCGGGGAATTCACCCCTCCACTTT	CASSKVPAGNSPLHF
NA	TRBV7-2	TRBD2	TRBJ2-2	TGTGCCAGCAGCCCCGGGGGGGCTGGCGGTTCGCTGTTTTTT	CASSPGGAGGSLFF
NA	TRBV7-2	NA	TRBJ1-1	TGTGCCAGCAGCTCGCCCACAGGGAACACTGAAGCTTTCTTT	CASSSPTGNTEAFF
NA	TRBV18	NA	TRBJ2-3	TGTGCCAGCTCCCCCCCAGTGGCCACAGATACGCAGTATTTT	CASSPPVATDTQYF
few	TRBV6-5	NA	TRBJ1-2	TGTGCCAGCAGACAAGCAACAGGGTGGGGCGGGGGCTACACCTTC	CASRQATGWGGGYTF
once	TRBV28	TRBD1	TRBJ1-4	TGTGCCAGCCTAGGACAGGGGGGTGAAAAACTGTTTTTT	CASLGQGGEKLFF
NA	TRBV13	NA	TRBJ1-1	TGTGCCAGCAGCTTAAGGGCAGGGGAATACACTGAAGCTTTCTTT	CASSLRAGEYTEAFF
NA	TRBV5-1	NA	TRBJ2-7	TGCGCCAGCAGCCAACCTCAGACAGGCCCATATTTCTACGAGCAGTACTTC	CASSQPQTGPYFYEQYF
NA	TRBV6-6	NA	TRBJ1-6	TGTGCCAGCAGTGGGGGCAGCTCCTATAATTCACCCCTCCACTTT	CASSGGSSYNSPLHF